These 19 T cell receptor beta chains were sequenced from one sample in a study of T cells in tumors after PD-1 blockade. The method was immunoSEQ multiplex PCR; TCRdb's version includes in-frame clones alone and lacks a portion of them. The data hold about 60,000 clones, with roughly 70% observed a single time. The specimen comprised PBMCs, sampled after anti-PD-1 treatment. These receptors were collected from a human donor with basal cell carcinoma.

The chain carries TRBV19 and TRBJ2-2; no definite D call. V was trimmed by 1 base and J by 0 bases, leaving 9 bases between them. The CDR3 contains 16 residues. The germline V gene encodes CDR1 LNHDA and CDR2 SQIVND (reference sequence). The CDR3 here is CASSIGSYSNTGELFF. In nucleotides, the CDR3 is TGTGCCAGTAGTATAGGCAGTTACTCGAACACCGGGGAGCTGTTTTTT.

V usage is TRBV4-2 and J usage is TRBJ2-1; D might be TRBD1 (6 bases). CDR3 length: 15 amino acids. V was clipped by 3 bases and J by 0 bases, with 9 bases between them. Germline V CDR1 and CDR2: LGHNA, YNFKEQ. The CDR3 reads CASSQDSSSYNEQFF. CDR3 in DNA: TGTGCCAGCAGCCAGGACAGCAGCTCCTACAATGAGCAGTTCTTC.

Of note for this clone: The same CDR3 arises from other DNA sequences in this sample as well. CDR3 sequence reads: CASSLERWDNYGYTF. The CDR3 nucleotides are TGCGCCAGCAGCTTGGAGCGGTGGGATAACTATGGCTACACCTTC. The chain uses TRBV5-1 and TRBJ1-2; D remains unclear. The germline V gene encodes CDR1 SGHRS and CDR2 YFSETQ. The CDR3 covers 15 residues. Trimming removed 0 bases at V and 1 base at J, with 10 bases between.

The chain is built from TRBV5-4 and TRBJ2-3, with D hard to call. The germline gives CDR1 SGHNT, CDR2 YYREEE (reference sequence). V lost 2 bases and J 3 bases, leaving 7 bases between the germline ends. The CDR3 loop spans 13 amino acids. The CDR3 sequence is CASSLSSTDTQYF. CDR3 nucleotides: TGTGCCAGCAGCTTAAGCTCGACAGATACGCAGTATTTT. Drawing the rest from reference TRBV5-4 and TRBJ2-3, the complete variable domain is ETGVTQSPTHLIKTRGQQVTLRCSSQSGHNTVSWYQQALGQGPQFIFQYYREEENGRGNFPPRFSGLQFPNYSSELNVNALELDDSALYLCASSLSSTDTQYFGPGTRLTVL.

This sequence joins TRBV12-5 and TRBJ2-3; D may correspond to TRBD1 or TRBD2 (5 bases each). The ends were cut back, 6 bases at V and 4 bases at J, with 20 bases in the middle. The CDR3 consists of 16 residues. The germline V gene has CDR1 LGHNT and CDR2 FRNRAP. The CDR3 loop reads CASGSFLWGFADTQYF. DNA for the CDR3: TGTGCTAGTGGCTCTTTCCTTTGGGGGTTCGCAGATACGCAGTATTTT.

This clone was seen once. The gene calls are TRBV6-4 and TRBJ2-5, with no clear D. Trimming took 7 bases from V and 3 from J, leaving 12 bases between them. The CDR3 contains 13 residues. Germline V gives CDR1 MRHNA, CDR2 SNTAGT. CDR3 in DNA: TGTGCCAGCATCGACCCTACGAAAGAGACCCAGTACTTC. Its protein product is CASIDPTKETQYF.

The rearrangement uses TRBV4-2 and TRBJ2-1, with 11 bases lining up with TRBD2. Germline CDR1 reads LGHNA; CDR2 reads YNFKEQ. Trimming at V came to 1 base and at J to 9 bases, leaving 5 bases not matched to a gene. CDR3 length equals 15 residues. The CDR3 loop is CASSQALAGGREQFF. The CDR3 DNA sequence: TGTGCCAGCAGCCAAGCTCTAGCGGGGGGCCGTGAGCAGTTCTTC.

The chain is built from TRBV6-5 and TRBJ1-2; D uncertain. In germline, CDR1 is MNHEY, CDR2 SVGAGI. The CDR3 extends over 14 amino acids. Trimming removed 1 base from V and 5 bases from J, with 11 bases in between. CDR3 protein: CASSYLRPKYGYTF. CDR3 sequence (DNA): TGTGCCAGCAGTTACTTAAGGCCCAAATATGGCTACACCTTC.

The rearrangement uses TRBV5-1 and TRBJ2-1; 8 positions agree with TRBD1. The CDR3 is 13 residues long. Germline V lookup: CDR1 SGHRS, CDR2 YFSETQ. The V and J ends lost 4 bases and 10 bases, in that order; junction bases with no gene match: 7. The CDR3 bases are TGCGCCAGCAGCGTGGGACAGGCTAGGGAGCAGTTCTTC. Protein sequence: CASSVGQAREQFF.

J is TRBJ2-7 and V is TRBV2; 10 bases match TRBD1. CDR1 and CDR2 (germline): SNHLY, FYNNEI. The CDR3 is 17 amino acids. J gave up 2 bases and V 8 bases, and 15 bases lay outside the gene matches. The CDR3 DNA follows: TGTGCCAGCCTGGCTTTCGTTTCCGGGACAGGGGCCTACGAGCAGTACTTC. As protein: CASLAFVSGTGAYEQYF.

The table lists this clone with a count of one. The V gene is TRBV30, the J gene TRBJ2-1, with 7 bases identical to TRBD2. From germline, CDR1 is GTSNPN and CDR2 SVGIG (reference sequence). V shed 4 bases, J shed 0 bases, and the junction held 3 bases outside the gene matches. The CDR3 contains 14 residues. CDR3 in amino acids: CAWTSGVSYNEQFF. The CDR3 nucleotides are TGTGCCTGGACTAGCGGTGTCTCCTACAATGAGCAGTTCTTC.

The chain uses TRBV10-3 and TRBJ1-1; perhaps TRBD1 as D (5 bases). Deletions cut 10 bases from V and 1 base from J, with 10 bases between. Germline V CDR1 and CDR2: ENHRY, SYGVKD. This CDR3 region has 12 residues. CDR3 in amino acids: CATQGRNTEAFF. In DNA form, the CDR3 reads TGTGCCACTCAGGGTAGGAACACTGAAGCTTTCTTT.

This chain joins TRBV30 and TRBJ1-5; 10 positions match TRBD1. The CDR3 totals 19 residues. Per the germline V gene, CDR1 is GTSNPN and CDR2 is SVGIG (reference sequence). V gave up 0 bases and J gave up 2 bases; unmatched junction bases: 13. The CDR3 loop is CAWSVEAGQGIRGNQPQHF. In nucleotides, the CDR3 is TGTGCCTGGAGTGTAGAGGCGGGACAGGGGATTAGGGGCAATCAGCCCCAGCATTTT. The whole variable domain, remainder taken from reference TRBV30 and TRBJ1-5, is SQTIHQWPATLVQPVGSPLSLECTVEGTSNPNLYWYRQAAGRGLQLLFYSVGIGQISSEVPQNLSASRPQDRQFILSSKKLLLSDSGFYLCAWSVEAGQGIRGNQPQHFGDGTRLSIL.

The chain is built from TRBV3-1 (or the pseudogene TRBV3-2) and TRBJ2-2, with 9 bases fitting TRBD1. This CDR3 has 14 residues. Germline trimming cut 4 bases from V and 4 bases from J; bases unmatched to any gene: 1. CDR1 is LGHDT, CDR2 YNNKEL, per germline (reference sequence). CDR3 sequence (DNA): TGTGCCAGCAGCCGGGACAGGGCCACCGGGGAGCTGTTTTTT. Encoded protein: CASSRDRATGELFF.

CDR3 region: CATSPPGGGDGYTF. The DNA of the CDR3 is TGTGCCACCAGCCCTCCGGGGGGGGGCGATGGCTACACCTTC. This rearrangement joins TRBV24-1 to TRBJ1-2; D perhaps matches TRBD1 (6 bases). V was cut by 7 bases and J by 6 bases, with 17 bases left in between. Germline values: CDR1 KGHDR, CDR2 SFDVKD. The CDR3 has 14 residues.

This clone turned up a few times. The V gene is TRBV5-5, the J gene TRBJ1-1; 10 bases agree with TRBD1. Germline V gives CDR1 SGHKS, CDR2 YYEKEE (reference sequence). CDR3 length: 15 residues. J was trimmed by 2 bases and V by 4 bases; bases with no gene match: 5. The CDR3: CASSPDRGFNTEAFF. The CDR3 DNA reads TGTGCCAGCAGCCCGGACAGGGGGTTTAACACTGAAGCTTTCTTT.

V is TRBV30 and J is TRBJ2-4; D tentatively reads TRBD1 or TRBD2 (5 bases each). The CDR3 has 14 amino acids. V gave up 0 bases and J gave up 1 base, with 7 bases separating them. The germline CDR1 and CDR2 sequences are GTSNPN and SVGIG (reference sequence). CDR3 in DNA: TGTGCCTGGAGTGTCTGGGGGGCCAAAAACATTCAGTACTTC. This sequence encodes CAWSVWGAKNIQYF.

About this clone: Other DNA sequences from this sample encode an identical CDR3 as well. V usage is TRBV20-1 and J usage is TRBJ1-1; no definite D call. Germline V gives CDR1 DFQATT, CDR2 SNEGSKA (reference sequence). With 0 bases removed from V and 8 bases from J, the gap between germline ends came to 7 bases. There are 11 residues in the CDR3. CDR3 sequence: CSARDYPEAFF. CDR3 coding DNA: TGCAGTGCTAGAGATTACCCGGAAGCTTTCTTT.

V usage is TRBV10-3 and J usage is TRBJ2-7; D is ambiguous. CDR1 is ENHRY, CDR2 SYGVKD, per germline. Trimming removed 8 bases at V and 0 bases at J, with 14 bases between. This CDR3 has 14 residues. CDR3 amino acids: CAISSAGTSYEQYF. CDR3 nucleotides: TGTGCCATCTCTTCAGCAGGCACCTCCTACGAGCAGTACTTC.